Each of the 27 T cell receptor beta chains below was sequenced from the same sample in a study of T cell repertoires in cytomegalovirus infection. TCRdb fed the reads into MiXCR, producing one record per CDR3 protein. This sample has 150,000 to 200,000 distinct CDR3 sequences, with roughly 28% found just once. The sample taken for sequencing was PBMCs. These receptors came from a human donor in good health (CMV status not recorded). Some clones in this sample may be carry-over from other donors' samples.

This chain uses TRBV20-1 with TRBJ2-7; a possible D gene is TRBD1 (7 bases). V lost 3 bases and J 5 bases, leaving 23 bases between the germline ends. Germline V CDR1 and CDR2: DFQATT, SNEGSKA (reference sequence). The CDR3 extends over 16 amino acids. The CDR3 protein is CSARDLGRTGGNEQYF. The CDR3 DNA sequence: TGCAGTGCTAGGGATCTCGGCAGGACAGGAGGGAACGAGCAGTACTTC.

The rearrangement uses TRBV28 and TRBJ1-5; D is uncertain. This CDR3 is 15 amino acids long. Germline loops: CDR1 MDHEN, CDR2 SYDVKM. Between the trimmed V and J ends, which lost 5 bases and 1 base, there was a span of 12 bases. The CDR3 reads CASSTVGGSNQPQHF. The CDR3 coding sequence is TGTGCCAGCAGTACGGTAGGCGGAAGCAATCAGCCCCAGCATTTT. The whole variable domain, filled in from reference TRBV28 and TRBJ1-5, reads DVKVTQSSRYLVKRTGEKVFLECVQDMDHENMFWYRQDPGLGLRLIYFSYDVKMKEKGDIPEGYSVSREKKERFSLILESASTNQTSMYLCASSTVGGSNQPQHFGDGTRLSIL.

This chain connects TRBV11-2 to TRBJ2-2; D is possibly TRBD2 (6 bases). The CDR3 covers 14 residues. Germline V lookup: CDR1 SGHAT, CDR2 FQNNGV. V was cut by 10 bases and J by 4 bases, with 16 bases left in between. DNA of the CDR3: TGTGCCACCATCTTGGAGGGGCCCACCGGGGAGCTGTTTTTT. Translating gives CATILEGPTGELFF.

This clonotype was seen a handful of times. The V gene is TRBV12-3 or TRBV12-4, the J gene TRBJ1-1, with unresolved D. Trimming removed 2 bases from V and 4 bases from J, with 11 bases in between. The CDR3 is 14 residues long. The CDR3 bases are TGTGCCAGCAGTTTATGGGGAATCGGCACTGAAGCTTTCTTT. Protein: CASSLWGIGTEAFF.

J is TRBJ2-3 and V is TRBV29-1; 12 nucleotides align to TRBD2. The CDR3 contains 14 residues. CDR1 and CDR2 (germline): SQVTM, ANQGSEA. V lost 7 bases, J lost 5 bases, and 7 bases stayed unmatched. CDR3 in amino acids: CSATSGGRRDTQYF. For the CDR3, the DNA is TGCAGCGCGACTAGCGGGGGACGAAGAGATACGCAGTATTTT.

V gene TRBV29-1 combines with J gene TRBJ2-1, with D tentatively TRBD2 (6 bases). The CDR3 is 14 residues long. The V and J ends lost 7 bases and 4 bases respectively, with 17 bases between them. The V gene's germline CDR1 is SQVTM and CDR2 ANQGSEA. Written as DNA, the CDR3 is TGCAGCGCTCGGGGTAGCGGTCCTTACAATGAGCAGTTCTTC. Translating gives CSARGSGPYNEQFF.

The CDR3 DNA follows: TGTGCCATCAGTGAGGGACTAGCGGGCGGGGAGACCCAGTACTTC. Protein: CAISEGLAGGETQYF. This chain uses TRBV10-3 with TRBJ2-5, with TRBD2 identical over 11 bases. Trimming took 2 bases from V and 5 from J; bases not matched to a gene: 4. The CDR3 length is 15 residues. Looked up from germline, CDR1 is ENHRY and CDR2 is SYGVKD.

This clonotype was counted between two and nine times. This chain connects TRBV7-9 to TRBJ2-7; TRBD2 is a possible D gene (7 bases). Germline V gene data show CDR1 as SEHNR and CDR2 as FQNEAQ (reference sequence). V dropped 5 bases and J dropped 3 bases, with 23 bases sitting between them. CDR3 length: 17 residues. The CDR3 loop is CASSPPSTGRGFYEQYF. In DNA form, the CDR3 reads TGTGCCAGCAGCCCCCCCTCTACAGGGAGGGGATTCTACGAGCAGTACTTC.

With respect to this clonotype: The CDR3 ends on some other residue instead of the conserved phenylalanine or tryptophan, so this is likely a read error. This chain uses TRBV7-2 with TRBJ1-1; 9 bases agree with TRBD1. Germline-derived CDR1 and CDR2 are SGHTA and FQGNSA. The V segment lost 1 base and the J segment 11 bases; nucleotides outside the gene matches: 8. This CDR3 comprises 14 residues. The chain's CDR3 is CASSLVGQGVSAFS. CDR3 bases: TGTGCCAGCAGCTTAGTGGGACAGGGAGTGAGTGCTTTCTCT.

In this sample, this clonotype turned up a few times. This chain uses TRBV19 with TRBJ1-1; D is unresolved. V was trimmed by 3 bases and J by 1 base, leaving 12 bases between them. In germline, CDR1 is LNHDA, CDR2 SQIVND (reference sequence). The CDR3 length is 15 residues. CDR3 sequence (DNA): TGTGCCAGTAGTATGCTGACCTACGGGAACACTGAAGCTTTCTTT. It specifies CASSMLTYGNTEAFF.

The V gene is TRBV20-1, the J gene TRBJ1-1; D not resolved. The V and J ends lost 7 bases and 0 bases respectively, with 12 bases between them. This CDR3 is built from 13 residues. The germline V gene has CDR1 DFQATT and CDR2 SNEGSKA (reference sequence). In DNA, the CDR3 is TGCAGTGTTGGGTGGGGAATGAACACTGAAGCTTTCTTT. Translating it yields CSVGWGMNTEAFF.

The V call is TRBV3-1, the J call TRBJ1-6; D gene unclear. V was trimmed by 2 bases and J by 11 bases, leaving 10 bases between them. Germline V gene sequence: CDR1 LGHDT, CDR2 YNNKEL (reference sequence). The CDR3 contains 13 residues. The CDR3 DNA follows: TGTGCCAGCAGCCAATACAGCCATACACCCCTCCACTTT. Translating gives CASSQYSHTPLHF.

CDR3 in amino acids: CASSSNRQGSGGEQFF. The CDR3 DNA follows: TGTGCCAGCAGCTCCAACAGACAGGGCTCCGGCGGTGAGCAGTTCTTC. The V and J genes are TRBV5-4 and TRBJ2-1; TRBD1 matches at 7 bases. The germline CDR1 and CDR2 sequences are SGHNT and YYREEE (reference sequence). With 3 bases clipped from V and 9 bases from J, the junction kept 15 bases outside the gene matches. The CDR3 runs to 16 residues. Based on the CDR3 plus reference TRBV5-4 and TRBJ2-1, the full variable domain is ETGVTQSPTHLIKTRGQQVTLRCSSQSGHNTVSWYQQALGQGPQFIFQYYREEENGRGNFPPRFSGLQFPNYSSELNVNALELDDSALYLCASSSNRQGSGGEQFFGPGTRLTVL.

This clonotype was seen more than once but under ten times. The V call is TRBV7-8, the J call TRBJ2-3, with a weak D call TRBD2 (5 bases). CDR3 length: 15 amino acids. Per the germline V gene, CDR1 is SGHVS and CDR2 is FQNEAQ. Trimming pared 4 bases from V and 5 bases from J, leaving 16 bases between. The CDR3, as DNA: TGTGCCAGCAGCTCACATAGGCCGGACTTAGATACGCAGTATTTT. Translating it yields CASSSHRPDLDTQYF.

V and J are TRBV13 and TRBJ1-6; TRBD1 is a possible D gene (5 bases). The CDR3 has 14 residues. The V and J ends lost 4 bases and 9 bases respectively, with 13 bases between them. Germline lookup yields CDR1 PRHDT and CDR2 FYEKMQ (reference sequence). CDR3 DNA: TGTGCCAGCAGCTATAGCATTCAGGGTTCACCCCTCCACTTT. Translating it yields CASSYSIQGSPLHF.

The chain recombines TRBV5-5 with TRBJ1-4; a weak D match, TRBD1 (5 bases). V dropped 4 bases and J dropped 0 bases, with 13 bases sitting between them. The CDR3 is 16 amino acids. Per the germline V gene, CDR1 is SGHKS and CDR2 is YYEKEE (reference sequence). The CDR3 here is CASSIGLGATNEKLFF. CDR3 in DNA: TGTGCCAGCAGCATTGGACTAGGGGCAACTAATGAAAAACTGTTTTTT.

The genes are TRBV7-1 and TRBJ1-1, with D possibly being TRBD1 (5 bases). TRBV7-1 is an ORF, with its function uncertain. Trimming cost V 3 bases and J 4 bases, with 15 bases left between them. This CDR3 spans 15 amino acids. For the CDR3, the DNA is TGTGCCAGCAGCTCCCACCTCAGTGGGGCCACTGAAGCTTTCTTT. Translating gives CASSSHLSGATEAFF.

The rearrangement links TRBV20-1 to TRBJ1-1, with TRBD1 as a possible D gene (5 bases). Trimming stripped 2 bases from V and 5 bases from J, with 18 bases between. Looked up from germline, CDR1 is DFQATT and CDR2 is SNEGSKA (reference sequence). The length of the CDR3 is 15 residues. CDR3 in amino acids: CSARKTGEAGTEAFF. The CDR3 DNA follows: TGCAGTGCTAGAAAAACGGGGGAAGCGGGTACTGAAGCTTTCTTT.

V is TRBV7-9 and J is TRBJ2-7; 10 nucleotides line up with TRBD2. This CDR3 has 14 residues. Trimming cost V 2 bases and J 3 bases; bases outside gene matches: 1. Germline assignment: CDR1 SEHNR and CDR2 FQNEAQ (reference sequence). Here the CDR3 DNA reads TGTGCCAGCAGCTTACTAGCGGGGGACTACGAGCAGTACTTC. Residues: CASSLLAGDYEQYF.

This clonotype was observed a handful of times. The gene calls are TRBV5-1 and TRBJ2-2; D is undetermined. The V end was cut by 0 bases, the J end by 1 base, with 7 bases between. Germline V gene data show CDR1 as SGHRS and CDR2 as YFSETQ. The CDR3 has 15 amino acids. The DNA of the CDR3 is TGCGCCAGCAGCTTGGTAGGAAAGAACACCGGGGAGCTGTTTTTT. It specifies CASSLVGKNTGELFF.

The table lists this clonotype with many counts. The chain carries TRBV7-2 and TRBJ2-4, with 10 bases aligning to TRBD1. The CDR3 is 13 amino acids. V was pared by 3 bases and J by 11 bases, with 4 bases of the junction left unmatched. Per germline, CDR1 SGHTA and CDR2 FQGNSA. CDR3 nucleotides: TGTGCCAGCAGCTTCCGGGACAGGGGTTTTCAGTACTTC. Translation: CASSFRDRGFQYF. The full variable domain, in which reference TRBV7-2 and TRBJ2-4 provide the parts outside the CDR3, is GAGVSQSPSNKVTEKGKDVELRCDPISGHTALYWYRQSLGQGLEFLIYFQGNSAPDKSGLPSDRFSAERTGGSVSTLTIQRTQQEDSAVYLCASSFRDRGFQYFGAGTRLSVL.

This clonotype has only a few counts. J is TRBJ1-2 and V is TRBV7-9, with a tentative D call TRBD1 (5 bases). The CDR3 has 15 residues. Germline CDR1 and CDR2: SEHNR and FQNEAQ (reference sequence). Trimming took 4 bases from V and 2 from J, leaving 14 bases between them. CDR3 in DNA: TGTGCCAGCAGCTCATGGCAGGGAAACAACTATGGCTACACCTTC. Translating gives CASSSWQGNNYGYTF.

The chain uses TRBV30 and TRBJ1-1, with D unclear. V lost 1 base and J 1 base, leaving 10 bases between the germline ends. The CDR3 runs to 14 residues. Germline CDR1 and CDR2: GTSNPN and SVGIG (reference sequence). In DNA form, the CDR3 reads TGTGCCTGGAGTGATGGCAGCCAGAACACTGAAGCTTTCTTT. Protein sequence: CAWSDGSQNTEAFF.

This clonotype has ten or more counts. The rearrangement joins TRBV7-3 to TRBJ1-5, with D tentatively TRBD1 (5 bases). Germline CDR1 and CDR2: SGHTA and FQGTGA. The CDR3 totals 17 residues. Trimming took 5 bases from V and 1 from J, leaving 18 bases between them. As DNA, the CDR3 is TGTGCCAGCAGCCCCACGTGGGGGATGTTGAGCAATCAGCCCCAGCATTTT. The encoded protein is CASSPTWGMLSNQPQHF.

There are a few counts of this clonotype. This chain links TRBV5-4 with TRBJ2-3; TRBD1 matches at 7 bases. The trim removed 3 bases at V and 2 bases at J, leaving 6 bases unmatched. Germline V gives CDR1 SGHNT, CDR2 YYREEE (reference sequence). The CDR3 loop spans 15 amino acids. The CDR3 sequence is CASSSKQGLTDTQYF. The CDR3 DNA reads TGTGCCAGCAGCTCCAAACAGGGGCTCACAGATACGCAGTATTTT.

V usage is TRBV20-1 and J usage is TRBJ1-5; a possible D gene is TRBD1 (6 bases). The CDR3 loop spans 16 amino acids. Trimming took off 5 bases at V and 2 bases at J, with 19 bases between the two ends. The germline V gene encodes CDR1 DFQATT and CDR2 SNEGSKA (reference sequence). The CDR3 DNA sequence: TGCAGTGCTCCCGTATCCGGGACAATGGGCAATCAGCCCCAGCATTTT. Amino acid sequence: CSAPVSGTMGNQPQHF.

This clonotype was found many times. J is TRBJ2-1 and V is TRBV7-2; 13 bases line up with TRBD2. The CDR3 contains 15 residues. CDR1 SGHTA and CDR2 FQGNSA come from the germline V gene. Trimming took 5 bases from V and 7 from J; bases not matched to a gene: 5. CDR3 coding DNA: TGTGCCAGCAGCACTGGACTAGCGGGGGTTAATGAGCAGTTCTTC. It yields the protein CASSTGLAGVNEQFF. Full variable domain (missing parts from reference TRBV7-2 and TRBJ2-1): GAGVSQSPSNKVTEKGKDVELRCDPISGHTALYWYRQSLGQGLEFLIYFQGNSAPDKSGLPSDRFSAERTGGSVSTLTIQRTQQEDSAVYLCASSTGLAGVNEQFFGPGTRLTVL.